This TCR beta chain derives from a study of blood T cell repertoires in COVID-19. Study context: Sample material is recorded as cDNA or gDNA derived from T cells, B-cell-depleted T cells, or PBMCs.

Libraries were prepared by immunoSEQ multiplex PCR; TCRdb keeps only in-frame clonotypes and omits some of them. The sample records 200,000 to 250,000 clones, 65% to 85% being singletons. The CDR3 consists of 14 residues. From germline, CDR1 is MGHRA and CDR2 YSYEKL. V was trimmed by 0 bases and J by 9 bases, leaving 12 bases between them. Participants were aged about 18 to 100 years from about two dozen US areas. The V gene is TRBV4-1, the J gene TRBJ1-5; unclear D gene. The TCR was taken from a woman aged 60-75 years who had recovered from COVID-19. The sample consisted of PBMCs or T cells enriched from blood (not recorded which). The CDR3 region has the DNA TGCGCCAGCAGCCAAGATCACACCATCAGGCCCCAGCATTTT. The encoded protein is CASSQDHTIRPQHF.